This T cell receptor (beta chain) appears in the sequencing data of a study of tissue T cells after allogeneic stem cell transplantation. In this sample, this clone turned up a few times. This CDR3 region has 15 residues. The V end was cut by 4 bases, the J end by 5 bases, with 17 bases between. In germline, CDR1 is SGHTA, CDR2 FQGNSA. Profiled with immunoSEQ multiplex PCR; TCRdb holds only in-frame clones, not every one. The table shows approximately 8,800 clones, with around 50% occurring only once. The material sequenced was tissue from the jejunum, taken at autopsy. The chain combines TRBV7-2 with TRBJ2-5; a weak D match, TRBD1 (6 bases). This TCR was recovered from a female donor over 55 with lung cancer. The CDR3 spells CASSSPGGGGETQYF. CDR3 nucleotides: TGTGCCAGCAGCTCGCCCGGTGGGGGCGGGGAGACCCAGTACTTC.